These 3 T cell receptor beta chains came from one sample sequenced in a study of human T cells and chemical hapten exposure. The time point here: pre-sensitization, week 0. Treatment in this sample: therapeutic diphenylcyclopropenone sensitization with weekly scalp DPC. Via MiXCR, TCRdb re-called the RACE reads, giving one row per CDR3 protein. Of 150,000 to 200,000 distinct CDR3 sequences listed, around 30% are singletons. The specimen comprised whole blood, sampled in connection with sensitization to the hapten diphenylcyclopropenone (DPC). The receptors originated from a woman in her thirties with alopecia areata. Some clones in this sample may be carry-over from other donors' samples.

The chain couples TRBV29-1 to TRBJ2-1; D is ambiguous. The CDR3 is 10 residues long. Germline CDR1 is SQVTM and CDR2 is ANQGSEA. V gave up 5 bases and J gave up 5 bases, with 4 bases separating them. The CDR3 protein is CSVWDNEQFF. The CDR3 bases are TGCAGCGTTTGGGACAATGAGCAGTTCTTC.

The chain joins TRBV6-6 to TRBJ1-1; D is unresolved. The CDR3 loop spans 17 amino acids. The ends were cut back, 2 bases at V and 8 bases at J, with 24 bases in the middle. From germline, CDR1 is MNHNY and CDR2 SVGAGI (reference sequence). CDR3 region: CASSYRTRQSLISEAFF. The CDR3 DNA reads TGTGCCAGCAGTTACCGCACCCGACAATCATTAATTTCGGAAGCTTTCTTT.

The chain joins TRBV5-1 to TRBJ2-5; 13 bases are shared with TRBD2. Germline V lookup: CDR1 SGHRS, CDR2 YFSETQ. Trimming cost V 4 bases and J 2 bases; bases outside gene matches: 11. The CDR3 spans 18 residues. Here the CDR3 DNA reads TGCGCCAGCAGCAGGGGACTAGCGGGAAGGAGGGAGCAAGAGACCCAGTACTTC. Protein product: CASSRGLAGRREQETQYF.